In its sample, the clone carrying this T cell receptor beta chain was seen once. Cohorts were determined from participant-reported clinical history. Before being deemed recovered, Cohort 3 donors had two negative PCRs, clearance, or symptom resolution. This specimen belongs to a study of blood T cell repertoires in COVID-19. Turning to the study itself: The United States, Italy and Spain supplied acute and convalescent COVID-19 samples.

The CDR3 totals 13 residues. V dropped 0 bases and J dropped 11 bases, with 12 bases sitting between them. Germline CDR1 and CDR2: MNHEY and SVGAGI. Per the authors' pipeline: The authors estimated nucleated cell counts from reference gene primer amplification. Measured with immunoSEQ multiplex PCR; TCRdb has only the in-frame clones, and not every one. V, J and clone size are taken as reported in that table, and D and trimming were inferred from the DNA itself. The profile shows under 300,000 clones, 75% to 90% of them singletons. The chain has TRBV6-5 and TRBJ2-3; D is possibly TRBD2 (6 bases). Material for sequencing was PBMCs or T cells enriched from blood (not recorded which). This TCR derives from a woman under 30 who had recovered from COVID-19. The chain's CDR3 is CASSYSPRERQYF. CDR3 in DNA: TGTGCCAGCAGTTACTCCCCTCGGGAGAGGCAGTATTTT.